The 5 T cell receptor beta chains below were found in one sample sequenced in a study of metastatic and nonmetastatic thyroid tumors. Patients underwent thyroid surgery, and none had received any treatment before it. With MiXCR, TCRdb reprocessed the PCR reads. The sample records under 35,000 clones, less than 40% being singletons. Sequencing was carried out using tumor tissue. These receptors were collected from a female donor with papillary thyroid cancer or a benign thyroid nodule (not recorded which). Some clones in this sample may be carry-over from other donors' samples.

The V call is TRBV14, the J call TRBJ1-3; possible D gene TRBD1, 5 bases. The CDR3 has 15 residues. Trimming removed 2 bases from V and 2 bases from J, with 10 bases in between. Germline CDR1 SGHDN, CDR2 FVKESK. CDR3 in DNA: TGTGCCAGCAGCCAAATAAGGGGAGCTGGAAACACCATATATTTT. Protein product: CASSQIRGAGNTIYF.

This clone showed up just a few times. V and J are TRBV6-6 and TRBJ2-1, with 13 bases matching TRBD2. The CDR3 extends over 16 amino acids. Germline loops: CDR1 MNHNY, CDR2 SVGAGI (reference sequence). V was pared by 0 bases and J by 6 bases, with 2 bases of the junction left unmatched. The CDR3 bases are TGTGCCAGCAGTTACTCGGGGACTAGCGGGACCAATGAGCAGTTCTTC. Its translation: CASSYSGTSGTNEQFF.

This chain uses TRBV11-2 with TRBJ2-7; the match to TRBD1 covers 7 bases. The trim removed 3 bases at V and 2 bases at J, leaving 1 base unmatched. The CDR3 extends over 13 amino acids. Germline-derived CDR1 and CDR2 are SGHAT and FQNNGV. For the CDR3, the DNA is TGTGCCAGCAGCTTCGGGACAGCCTACGAGCAGTACTTC. It encodes CASSFGTAYEQYF.

This sequence joins TRBV7-8 and TRBJ2-7; 9 positions match TRBD2. Per the germline V gene, CDR1 is SGHVS and CDR2 is FQNEAQ. V lost 1 base to trimming and J lost 5 bases; unmatched junction nucleotides: 15. This CDR3 region has 18 residues. The CDR3 region is CASSLEVSAAGGPNEQYF. CDR3 coding DNA: TGTGCCAGCAGCTTAGAGGTTTCGGCGGCGGGAGGGCCCAACGAGCAGTACTTC.

The V call is TRBV28, the J call TRBJ2-2, with D perhaps TRBD1 or TRBD2 (5 bases each). CDR3 length: 14 residues. Germline CDR1 is MDHEN and CDR2 is SYDVKM. Between the trimmed V and J ends, which lost 6 bases and 8 bases, there was a span of 16 bases. The CDR3 here is CASSVGTIIGELFF. CDR3 sequence (DNA): TGTGCCAGCAGCGTCGGGACGATCATAGGGGAGCTGTTTTTT.